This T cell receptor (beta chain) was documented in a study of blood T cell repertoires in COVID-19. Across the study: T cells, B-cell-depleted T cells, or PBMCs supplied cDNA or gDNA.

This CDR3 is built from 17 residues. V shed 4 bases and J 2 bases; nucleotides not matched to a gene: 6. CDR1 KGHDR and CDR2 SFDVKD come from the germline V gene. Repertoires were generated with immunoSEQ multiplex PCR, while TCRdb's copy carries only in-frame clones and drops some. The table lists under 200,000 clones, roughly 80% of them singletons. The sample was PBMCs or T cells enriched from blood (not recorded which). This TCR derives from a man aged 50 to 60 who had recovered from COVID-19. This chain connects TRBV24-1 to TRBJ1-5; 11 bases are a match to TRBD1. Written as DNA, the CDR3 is TGTGCCACCAGTGACCGGACAGGGGGCGAGGGCAATCAGCCCCAGCATTTT. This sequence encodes CATSDRTGGEGNQPQHF.